This T cell receptor (beta chain) was documented in a study of spatial heterogeneity in lung cancer. Study-level background: Samples came from around 70 TRACERx patients with untreated early-stage lung cancer.

The study tagged each TCR cDNA molecule with a unique molecular identifier. TCRdb reprocessed the 5' RACE reads with MiXCR, giving one entry per CDR3 protein. Here the sample spans about 70,000 distinct CDR3 sequences, roughly 8.9% being singletons. Time point denoted: blood at routine non-recurrence follow-up after resection. In each case, whole RNA from tumor, nontumor lung or frozen PBMC was sequenced unsorted. CDR1 is SGHAT and CDR2 is FQNNGV in the germline V gene. The CDR3 spans 16 residues. V trimming: 5 bases; J trimming: 3 bases; junction bases outside the gene matches: 7. This clonotype was picked up many times. Its cognate antigen is unknown. Study findings and constraints: At resection, ubiquitous expanded tumor TCRs appeared in blood more than at follow-up.

V gene TRBV11-2 combines with J gene TRBJ2-1; 10 nucleotides line up with TRBD1. The material sequenced was PBMCs, taken at follow-up. The clonotype originates from a female donor with early-stage non-small cell lung cancer. CDR3 sequence (DNA): TGTGCCAGCAGCCCAGCCGGGACAGGGGTCTACAATGAGCAGTTCTTC. As protein: CASSPAGTGVYNEQFF.